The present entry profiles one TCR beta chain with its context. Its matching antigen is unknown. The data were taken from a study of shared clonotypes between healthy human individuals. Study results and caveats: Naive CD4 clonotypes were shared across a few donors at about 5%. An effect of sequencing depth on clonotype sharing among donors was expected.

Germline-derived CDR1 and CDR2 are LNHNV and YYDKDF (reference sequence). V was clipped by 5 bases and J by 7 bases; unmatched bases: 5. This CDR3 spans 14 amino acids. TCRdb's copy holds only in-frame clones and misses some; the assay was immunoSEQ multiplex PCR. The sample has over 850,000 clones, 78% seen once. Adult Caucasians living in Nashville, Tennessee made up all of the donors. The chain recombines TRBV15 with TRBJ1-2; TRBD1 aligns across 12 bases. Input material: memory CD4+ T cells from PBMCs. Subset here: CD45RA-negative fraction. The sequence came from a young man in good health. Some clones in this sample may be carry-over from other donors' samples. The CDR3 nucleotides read TGTGCCACCAGCGGGGGACAGGGGGCGGGTGGCTACACCTTC. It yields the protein CATSGGQGAGGYTF.